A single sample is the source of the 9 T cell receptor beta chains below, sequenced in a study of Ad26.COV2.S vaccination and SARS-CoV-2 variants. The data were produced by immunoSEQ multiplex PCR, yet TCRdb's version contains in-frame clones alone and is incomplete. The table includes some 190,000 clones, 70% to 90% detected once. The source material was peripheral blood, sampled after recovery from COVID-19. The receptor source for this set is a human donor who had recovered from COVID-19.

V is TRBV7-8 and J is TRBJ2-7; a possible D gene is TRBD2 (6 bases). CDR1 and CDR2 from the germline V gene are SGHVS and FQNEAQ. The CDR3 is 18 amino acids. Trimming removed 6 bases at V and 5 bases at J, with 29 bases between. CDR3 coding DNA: TGTGCCAGCAGTTCCATTATCCGCCCGTCCGGGACTCTCAACGAGCAGTACTTC. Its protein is CASSSIIRPSGTLNEQYF.

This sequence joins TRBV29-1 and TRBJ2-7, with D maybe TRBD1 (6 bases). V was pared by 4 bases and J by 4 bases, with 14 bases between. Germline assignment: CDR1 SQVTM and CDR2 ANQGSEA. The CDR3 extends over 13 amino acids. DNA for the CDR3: TGCAGCGTTGGACCGGGACATTCTTACGAGCAGTACTTC. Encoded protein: CSVGPGHSYEQYF.

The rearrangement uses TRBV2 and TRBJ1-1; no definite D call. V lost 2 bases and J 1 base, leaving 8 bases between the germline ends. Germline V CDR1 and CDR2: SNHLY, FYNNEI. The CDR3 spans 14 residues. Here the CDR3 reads CASSEHGRNTEAFF. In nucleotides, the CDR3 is TGTGCCAGCAGTGAACATGGAAGGAACACTGAAGCTTTCTTT.

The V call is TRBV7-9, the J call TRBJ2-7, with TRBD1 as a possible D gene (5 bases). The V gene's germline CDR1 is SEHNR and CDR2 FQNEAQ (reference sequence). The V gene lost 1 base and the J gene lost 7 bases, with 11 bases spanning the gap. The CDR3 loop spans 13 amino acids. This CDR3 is CASSLGGRVEQYF. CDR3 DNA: TGTGCCAGCAGCTTAGGGGGCAGGGTAGAGCAGTACTTC. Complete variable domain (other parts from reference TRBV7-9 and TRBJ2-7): DTGVSQNPRHKITKRGQNVTFRCDPISEHNRLYWYRQTLGQGPEFLTYFQNEAQLEKSRLLSDRFSAERPKGSFSTLEIQRTEQGDSAMYLCASSLGGRVEQYFGPGTRLTVT.

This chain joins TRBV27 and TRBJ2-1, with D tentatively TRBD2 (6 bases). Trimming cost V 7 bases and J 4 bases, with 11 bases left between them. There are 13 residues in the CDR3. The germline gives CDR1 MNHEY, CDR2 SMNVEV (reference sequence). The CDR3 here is CASTFSGYNEQFF. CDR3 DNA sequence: TGTGCCAGCACCTTTAGCGGTTACAATGAGCAGTTCTTC.

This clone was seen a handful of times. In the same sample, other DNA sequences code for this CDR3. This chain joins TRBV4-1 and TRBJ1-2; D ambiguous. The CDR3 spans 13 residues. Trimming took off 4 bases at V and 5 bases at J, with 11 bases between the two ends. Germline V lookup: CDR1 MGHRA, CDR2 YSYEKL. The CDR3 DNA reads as TGCGCCAGCAGCCCAGGCAGATTTTATGGCTACACCTTC. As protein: CASSPGRFYGYTF.

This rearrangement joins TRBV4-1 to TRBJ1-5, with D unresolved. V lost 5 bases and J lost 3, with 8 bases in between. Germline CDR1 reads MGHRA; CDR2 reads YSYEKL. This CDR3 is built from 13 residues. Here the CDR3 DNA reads TGCGCCAGCAGCGCGTCTCCCAATCAGCCCCAGCATTTT. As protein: CASSASPNQPQHF.

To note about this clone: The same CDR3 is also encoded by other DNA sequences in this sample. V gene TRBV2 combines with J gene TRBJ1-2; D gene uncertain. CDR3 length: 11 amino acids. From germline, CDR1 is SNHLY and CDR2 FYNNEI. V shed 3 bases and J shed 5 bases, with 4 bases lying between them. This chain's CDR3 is CASSDGYGYTF. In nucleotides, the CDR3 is TGTGCCAGCAGTGATGGATATGGCTACACCTTC. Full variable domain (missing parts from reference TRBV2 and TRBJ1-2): EPEVTQTPSHQVTQMGQEVILRCVPISNHLYFYWYRQILGQKVEFLVSFYNNEISEKSEIFDDQFSVERPDGSNFTLKIRSTKLEDSAMYFCASSDGYGYTFGSGTRLTVV.

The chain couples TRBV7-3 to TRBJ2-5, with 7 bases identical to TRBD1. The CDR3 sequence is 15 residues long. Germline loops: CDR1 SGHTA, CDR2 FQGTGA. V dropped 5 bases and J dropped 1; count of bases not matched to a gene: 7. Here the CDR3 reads CASSERQGPQETQYF. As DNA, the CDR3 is TGTGCCAGCAGCGAGAGACAGGGTCCCCAAGAGACCCAGTACTTC.